A single sample is the source of the 20 T cell receptor beta chains below, sequenced in a study of blood T cell repertoires in COVID-19. Measured with immunoSEQ multiplex PCR; TCRdb has only the in-frame clones, and not every one. The sample shows approximately 270,000 clones, 75% to 90% of them seen only once. The material sequenced was PBMCs or T cells enriched from blood (not recorded which). Receptors were obtained from a woman aged 25-40 years with acute COVID-19.

This chain connects TRBV19 to TRBJ1-1; D is perhaps TRBD1 (5 bases). Trimming took off 3 bases at V and 2 bases at J, with 10 bases between the two ends. The CDR3 loop spans 14 amino acids. The germline V gene has CDR1 LNHDA and CDR2 SQIVND (reference sequence). In nucleotides, the CDR3 is TGTGCCAGTAGTATCGGAGGGGTTAACACTGAAGCTTTCTTT. As protein: CASSIGGVNTEAFF. The variable domain in full, completed from reference TRBV19 and TRBJ1-1, reads DGGITQSPKYLFRKEGQNVTLSCEQNLNHDAMYWYRQDPGQGLRLIYYSQIVNDFQKGDIAEGYSVSREKKESFPLTVTSAQKNPTAFYLCASSIGGVNTEAFFGQGTRLTVV.

The chain combines TRBV3-1 (or the pseudogene TRBV3-2) with TRBJ2-6; D perhaps matches TRBD1 (5 bases). The V gene's germline CDR1 is LGHDT and CDR2 YNNKEL (reference sequence). The CDR3 is 15 residues long. Between the trimmed V and J ends, which lost 4 bases and 1 base, there was a span of 8 bases. DNA of the CDR3: TGTGCCAGCAGCCTCGCAGGGTCTGGGGCCAACGTCCTGACTTTC. Translated: CASSLAGSGANVLTF.

The genes are TRBV9 and TRBJ2-2; TRBD2 agrees at 9 bases. The CDR3 length is 17 residues. V shed 3 bases, J shed 7 bases, and the junction held 13 bases outside the gene matches. CDR1 is SGDLS and CDR2 is YYNGEE in the germline V gene. CDR3 bases: TGTGCCAGCAGCGCTCCTCTTTTTGGGACTAGCATCGGGGAGCTGTTTTTT. Its translation: CASSAPLFGTSIGELFF.

The chain couples TRBV5-1 to TRBJ2-1; a possible D gene is TRBD2 (6 bases). Per germline, CDR1 SGHRS and CDR2 YFSETQ. V lost 3 bases and J lost 4, with 14 bases in between. The CDR3 is 15 amino acids. The CDR3 DNA reads as TGCGCCAGCAGCTCCTCGGGACTCCCATACAATGAGCAGTTCTTC. It translates to CASSSSGLPYNEQFF.

The chain uses TRBV15 and TRBJ2-7, with 9 bases identical to TRBD2. The J segment lost 2 bases and the V segment lost 7 bases, leaving 6 bases of the junction unmatched. Germline V gene sequence: CDR1 LNHNV, CDR2 YYDKDF (reference sequence). The CDR3 spans 14 residues. This CDR3 reads CATKSSGAPYEQYF. Written as DNA, the CDR3 is TGTGCCACCAAGTCTAGCGGGGCCCCCTACGAGCAGTACTTC.

The rearrangement uses TRBV7-6 and TRBJ2-3; 7 bases align to TRBD1. V lost 5 bases and J lost 2; bases outside the gene matches: 7. The germline V gene has CDR1 SGHVS and CDR2 FNYEAQ. The CDR3 consists of 15 residues. CDR3: CASSPSTGTTDTQYF. The DNA of the CDR3 is TGTGCCAGCAGCCCTTCGACAGGGACCACAGATACGCAGTATTTT.

This chain connects TRBV7-6 to TRBJ2-1; 8 bases are shared with TRBD1. The germline gives CDR1 SGHVS, CDR2 FNYEAQ. V trimming: 4 bases; J trimming: 6 bases; junction bases outside the gene matches: 2. The CDR3 runs to 13 residues. For the CDR3, the DNA is TGTGCCAGCAGCTCAGGGACAGGCAATGAGCAGTTCTTC. It specifies CASSSGTGNEQFF. Looking up the rest from reference TRBV7-6 and TRBJ2-1 gives the full variable domain: GAGVSQSPRYKVTKRGQDVALRCDPISGHVSLYWYRQALGQGPEFLTYFNYEAQQDKSGLPNDRFSAERPEGSISTLTIQRTEQRDSAMYRCASSSGTGNEQFFGPGTRLTVL.

The rearrangement joins TRBV29-1 to TRBJ1-5; TRBD1 agrees at 10 bases. Germline values: CDR1 SQVTM, CDR2 ANQGSEA. The CDR3 loop spans 15 amino acids. V shed 1 base and J 4 bases; nucleotides not matched to a gene: 4. In nucleotides, the CDR3 is TGCAGCGTTGAAGGCCGGACAGGGGGGAATCAGCCCCAGCATTTT. Its protein product is CSVEGRTGGNQPQHF.

The V gene is TRBV28, the J gene TRBJ2-1; 8 positions match TRBD2. Germline loops: CDR1 MDHEN, CDR2 SYDVKM. The V segment lost 6 bases and the J segment 4 bases; nucleotides outside the gene matches: 14. The length of the CDR3 is 17 residues. The CDR3 DNA reads TGTGCCAGCAGATCCCTTAGCGGGGCCTACTCTTACAATGAGCAGTTCTTC. Translation: CASRSLSGAYSYNEQFF.

The gene calls are TRBV28 and TRBJ2-7, with D possibly matching TRBD1 (6 bases). Trimming stripped 8 bases from V and 2 bases from J, with 13 bases between. This CDR3 has 13 residues. Germline V gene sequence: CDR1 MDHEN, CDR2 SYDVKM. The CDR3 reads CASLRTETYEQYF. In nucleotides, the CDR3 is TGTGCCAGCCTCCGGACAGAGACCTACGAGCAGTACTTC.

This clone has just one count. The rearrangement joins TRBV6-2 or TRBV6-3 to TRBJ2-7; D possibly corresponds to TRBD2 (5 bases). V gave up 4 bases and J gave up 6 bases, with 7 bases separating them. This CDR3 contains 11 residues. Germline CDR1 reads MNHEY; CDR2 reads SVGEGT. The CDR3 is CASSSTSEQYF. The CDR3 region has the DNA TGTGCCAGCAGTTCAACTAGCGAGCAGTACTTC.

The chain employs TRBV19 and TRBJ2-1; 7 nucleotides agree with TRBD1. Germline CDR1 and CDR2: LNHDA and SQIVND (reference sequence). Unmatched junction bases numbered 3, after V lost 4 bases and J lost 6 bases. The CDR3 has 13 amino acids. The DNA of the CDR3 is TGTGCCAGTAGTAAGGGGGCGGTCAATGAGCAGTTCTTC. Its translation is CASSKGAVNEQFF.

This chain links TRBV18 with TRBJ2-5; 11 nucleotides match TRBD2. CDR1 is KGHSH and CDR2 is LQKENI in the germline V gene. There are 15 residues in the CDR3. Trimming at V came to 8 bases and at J to 1 base, leaving 6 bases not matched to a gene. CDR3 sequence (DNA): TGTGCCAGCCACGGGACTAGCGGACCCCAAGAGACCCAGTACTTC. Translating it yields CASHGTSGPQETQYF. Using reference TRBV18 and TRBJ2-5 for the parts outside the CDR3, the full variable domain is NAGVMQNPRHLVRRRGQEARLRCSPMKGHSHVYWYRQLPEEGLKFMVYLQKENIIDESGMPKERFSAEFPKEGPSILRIQQVVRGDSAAYFCASHGTSGPQETQYFGPGTRLLVL.

This clone was picked up one time. V gene TRBV5-6 combines with J gene TRBJ2-1; TRBD1 aligns across 9 bases. Germline loops: CDR1 SGHDT, CDR2 YYEEEE. CDR3 length: 16 amino acids. J lost 2 bases, V lost 4 bases, and 7 bases had no gene match. The CDR3 DNA follows: TGTGCCAGCAGCCGCCGGGACAGGGAACCCTACAATGAGCAGTTCTTC. The encoded protein is CASSRRDREPYNEQFF.

V is TRBV27 and J is TRBJ1-2, with D possibly being TRBD1 (6 bases). CDR1 is MNHEY and CDR2 is SMNVEV in the germline V gene (reference sequence). Trimming shortened V by 6 bases and J by 8 bases, and 16 bases separated the two germline ends. The CDR3 is made up of 13 amino acids. The CDR3, as DNA: TGTGCCAGCAGCGCACAGGGAGAGCAAGGCTACACCTTC. This codes for CASSAQGEQGYTF.

As for this clone: Distinct nucleotide sequences in the sample also encode this CDR3. The chain employs TRBV28 and TRBJ1-4; D gene unclear. The CDR3 loop spans 14 amino acids. V dropped 3 bases and J dropped 0 bases, with 5 bases sitting between them. Germline V lookup: CDR1 MDHEN, CDR2 SYDVKM. DNA of the CDR3: TGTGCCAGCAGTTTGATAGCAACTAATGAAAAACTGTTTTTT. Translation gives CASSLIATNEKLFF.

The rearrangement uses TRBV5-1 and TRBJ2-3, with TRBD2 matching 10 bases. This CDR3 is built from 16 residues. The J segment lost 4 bases and the V segment lost 0 bases, leaving 5 bases of the junction unmatched. Germline V CDR1 and CDR2: SGHRS, YFSETQ. The CDR3 DNA reads TGCGCCAGCAGCTTGGTAGCGGGAGGCCTAGCAGATACGCAGTATTTT. It yields the protein CASSLVAGGLADTQYF.

This chain connects TRBV9 to TRBJ1-4, with 7 bases lining up with TRBD1. Looked up from germline, CDR1 is SGDLS and CDR2 is YYNGEE. V shed 3 bases, J shed 4 bases, and the junction held 6 bases outside the gene matches. The CDR3 is 15 amino acids. CDR3 nucleotide sequence: TGTGCCAGCAGCGGACCGGGACAGATTAATGAAAAACTGTTTTTT. It codes for CASSGPGQINEKLFF.

This clone was observed once. The chain links TRBV28 to TRBJ2-3, with TRBD2 matching 10 bases. CDR1 and CDR2 (germline): MDHEN, SYDVKM. The CDR3 loop spans 16 amino acids. The J segment lost 2 bases and the V segment lost 3 bases, leaving 5 bases of the junction unmatched. CDR3 residues: CASSFSLAGNTDTQYF. Written as DNA, the CDR3 is TGTGCCAGCAGTTTCTCACTAGCGGGAAACACAGATACGCAGTATTTT.

The rearrangement links TRBV4-1 to TRBJ2-5, with a possible D match to TRBD1 (6 bases). Germline CDR1 reads MGHRA; CDR2 reads YSYEKL. Between the trimmed V and J ends, which lost 1 base and 2 bases, there was a span of 17 bases. The CDR3 is made up of 17 amino acids. CDR3 residues: CASSQAAVRTAQETQYF. In DNA form, the CDR3 reads TGCGCCAGCAGCCAAGCCGCAGTCCGGACAGCTCAAGAGACCCAGTACTTC.